This T cell receptor beta chain was sequenced for a study of regulatory T cells in long-lasting Graves disease. Overall study results and limits: Newly diagnosed disease favored TRBV20-1 and TRBJ2-1 over persistent disease. Public clonotype sharing was higher in persistent than newly diagnosed patients.

The time point denotes: newly diagnosed GD, antithyroid drugs for less than 3 months. RNA isolated from PBMCs was used to make the TCR library. Through Arm-PCR of CDR3 regions and iRepertoire HTBI primers, TCR beta libraries were built. TCRdb independently ran MiXCR on the multiplex PCR reads; one entry per CDR3 protein. The repertoire holds roughly 420,000 distinct CDR3 sequences, with roughly 15% as singletons. This clonotype was observed at least ten times. Its target is not known. The CDR3 runs 16 residues. Germline CDR1 is MDHEN and CDR2 is SYDVKM. V dropped 6 bases and J dropped 8; count of bases not matched to a gene: 16. This sample also appeared in a second study, on T cells in Graves' hyperthyroidism and ophthalmopathy. In that study: Blood held most thyroid clonotypes expanded above 0.001 frequency. Stable hyperthyroidism was separated from ophthalmopathy by a model based on 13 V-J features.

The TCR comes from a woman in her twenties or thirties with Graves disease. The gene calls are TRBV28 and TRBJ1-2, with TRBD1 matching over 9 bases. Sequenced material: peripheral blood mononuclear cells (PBMCs), taken at new diagnosis, from a patient treated with antithyroid drugs. The CDR3: CASRFGTGIPREGYTF. CDR3 sequence (DNA): TGTGCCAGCAGGTTCGGGACAGGGATACCACGTGAGGGCTACACCTTC.